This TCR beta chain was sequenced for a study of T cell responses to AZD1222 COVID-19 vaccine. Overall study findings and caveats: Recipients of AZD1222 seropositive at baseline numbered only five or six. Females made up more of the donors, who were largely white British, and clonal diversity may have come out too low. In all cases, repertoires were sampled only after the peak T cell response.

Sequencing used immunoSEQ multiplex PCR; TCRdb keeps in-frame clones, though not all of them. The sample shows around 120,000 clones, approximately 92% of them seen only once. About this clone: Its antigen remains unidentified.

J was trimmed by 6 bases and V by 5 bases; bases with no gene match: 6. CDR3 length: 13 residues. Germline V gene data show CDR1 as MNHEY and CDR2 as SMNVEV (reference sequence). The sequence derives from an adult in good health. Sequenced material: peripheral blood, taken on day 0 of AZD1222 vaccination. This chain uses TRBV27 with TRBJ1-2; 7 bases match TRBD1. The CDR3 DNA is TGTGCCAGCAGTGGACAGGAGTATAATGGCTACACCTTC. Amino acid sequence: CASSGQEYNGYTF.